This T cell receptor beta chain was sequenced for a study of blood T cell repertoires in COVID-19 (dated by TCRdb to the early 2020s). Notes on the research overall: Samples from collaborators originated in the United States, Italy and Spain and spanned both the acute and convalescent phases of COVID-19. HLA class I and class II types, where available, came from metadata supplied by the sample provider rather than from assay-based typing. Samples came from the ongoing ImmuneRACE study (first 160 participants) plus 1,254 subjects from 6 global collaborators. The sample metadata nearly always contained a de-identified subject ID, COVID-19 status, age in years and sex. The prospective study material was composed of cDNA or gDNA derived from T cells, B-cell-depleted T cells, or PBMCs. The repertoires were made available in a free public database intended to serve as a resource for research on the immune response to SARS-CoV-2. Subjects who had been exposed to COVID-19, were actively infected with it, or had recovered from it provided the deeply sampled blood TCRbeta repertoires that made up the dataset. What the research found in general, with its limitations: How much clinical and demographic metadata was included differed by source and by participant, and the metadata was provided uncurated.

The immunoSEQ Assay, a bias-controlled multiplex PCR, was used to amplify TCRbeta CDR3 regions from genomic DNA. Per the authors' processing: Within the assay, amplification of reference gene primers was used to estimate how many nucleated cells each sample contained. To quantify the absolute abundance of each unique TCRbeta CDR3 rearrangement, sequence reads were collapsed and filtered. For each sample, productive Simpson clonality was calculated as the square root of Simpson's diversity index across productive rearrangements. In its TCRdb copy, this immuneACCESS table keeps in-frame sequences only and misses some clones. Where compared with another copy, unresolved V genes explain less than half of these, and the others have no known cause. The V and J calls and the clone size are those of that table, but D and trimming were determined from the DNA. This sample is represented by about 240,000 clones; around 86% of them were singletons. The top ten hold about 3.3% of the sample.

In the prospective study, participants were about 18 to 100 years old, resided in 25 or so geographic areas of the United States, and were enrolled through a virtual design. In the prospective study, participants were assigned to cohorts based on the clinical history participants reported in a screening survey and a study questionnaire. In the prospective study, mobile phlebotomists collected whole blood, serum and a nasopharyngeal or oropharyngeal swab from each participant. Participants in the prospective study had the option to provide additional blood draws and questionnaires over a roughly 2-month period. Before DNA extraction, blood samples from the prospective study were shipped at room temperature or frozen. Based on the germline V gene, the CDR1 and CDR2 sequences are SGHTA and FQGTGA. Counted from cysteine to phenylalanine, this CDR3 has 13 amino acids. CDR3 DNA only is kept here, 39 bases in frame from base 1. Deletion took 0 bases off V and 4 bases off J, with a span of 4 bases between the germline ends.

A remark on this clone: Its antigen specificity is not known. No per-base quality is available; no much larger clone lies one base away.

Recombination joined TRBV7-3 with TRBJ2-1; no confident D gene assignment can be made. The sequence was collected from a woman aged 40 to 50 with acute COVID-19. Sequenced: PBMCs or T cells enriched from blood (not recorded which). The nucleotide sequence reads as follows: TGTGCCAGCAGCTTAACGAGATACAATGAGCAGTTCTTC. Translated, it gives CASSLTRYNEQFF.